Given below is one T cell receptor (beta chain) in context. What it binds is unknown. The data were obtained in a study of T cell responses to AZD1222 COVID-19 vaccine. Profiling relied on immunoSEQ multiplex PCR, and the TCRdb table lists in-frame clones only, not all of them. The data show roughly 150,000 clones, around 87% seen once. Study findings and constraints: Donors were mostly white British, more females; clonal diversity possibly underestimated.

The specimen comprised peripheral blood, sampled 28 days after the second AZD1222 dose. The origin of this receptor is an adult who received the AZD1222 COVID-19 vaccine.

CDR3 sequence (DNA): TGTGCCAGCAGTAGTCAGGAAAACACCGGGGAGCTGTTTTTT. Residues: CASSSQENTGELFF. The chain employs TRBV6-6 and TRBJ2-2; D not certain. The CDR3 has 14 residues. Trimming removed 5 bases at V and 2 bases at J, with 9 bases between. The germline gives CDR1 MNHNY, CDR2 SVGAGI (reference sequence).